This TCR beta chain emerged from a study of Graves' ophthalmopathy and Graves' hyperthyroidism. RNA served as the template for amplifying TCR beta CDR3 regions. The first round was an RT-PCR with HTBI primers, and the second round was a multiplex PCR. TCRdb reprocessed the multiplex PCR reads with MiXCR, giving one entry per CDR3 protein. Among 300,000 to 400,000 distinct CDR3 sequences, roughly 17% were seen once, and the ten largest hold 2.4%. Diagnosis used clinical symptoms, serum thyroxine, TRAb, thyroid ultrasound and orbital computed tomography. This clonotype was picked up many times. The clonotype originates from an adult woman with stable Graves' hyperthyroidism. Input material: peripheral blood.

CDR3 in amino acids: CATSDLETGELFF. CDR3 in DNA: TGTGCCACCAGTGATTTAGAGACCGGGGAGCTGTTTTTT. The chain is built from TRBV24-1 and TRBJ2-2; D is undetermined. Trimming removed 1 base at V and 5 bases at J, with 4 bases between. CDR3 size: 13 residues. Germline V gives CDR1 KGHDR, CDR2 SFDVKD.